This T cell receptor (beta chain) comes out of a study of T-cell memory formation after mild COVID-19. The germline CDR1 and CDR2 sequences are SGHVS and FQNEAQ. V gave up 5 bases and J gave up 5 bases; unmatched junction bases: 7. CDR3 length: 14 residues. Many counts were recorded for this clonotype. MiXCR was run by TCRdb on the 5' RACE reads, yielding one entry per CDR3 protein. The table has around 310,000 distinct CDR3 sequences, around 15% seen once. The source is a man aged 18 to 29 who had mild COVID-19 (a few samples of this study predate the infection). Cell type and time point are not known. This chain links TRBV7-8 with TRBJ2-3, with 7 positions matching TRBD2. The sample taken for sequencing was PBMCs or a T cell subset sorted from them (not recorded which). The CDR3 spells CASSLTSDRDTQYF. For the CDR3, the DNA is TGTGCCAGCAGCCTTACTAGCGATCGAGATACGCAGTATTTT.